This T cell receptor (beta chain) was sequenced for a study of blood T cells in healthy people across ages. General study points: Naive CD4+ cell counts and diversity both ran higher in long-lived than in aged donors.

Details on this clonotype: The antigen is undetermined.

V lost 5 bases and J 3 bases, leaving 9 bases between the germline ends. CDR3 length: 12 residues. Germline-derived CDR1 and CDR2 are SQVTM and ANQGSEA. Each donor's blood draw was roughly 10 milliliters of peripheral blood. Then a second PCR, running about 7 to 11 cycles, was carried out with a sample-barcoded 5' primer and a J-beta primer mix. TCRdb re-derived calls from the 5' RACE reads in MiXCR, one entry per CDR3 protein. The table has approximately 800,000 distinct CDR3 sequences, around a quarter seen once. In addition, the sample was reused for a study of T cells of mothers and their children. That study adds: Mothers gave over 9 million TCR beta CDR3 reads each, and children 2.5 million to 3 million each.

The specimen was blood. The chain couples TRBV29-1 to TRBJ2-3, with unresolved D. This sequence was found in a boy under 18 in good health. The CDR3: CSVTGFTDTQYF. The DNA for the CDR3 is TGCAGCGTTACCGGTTTTACAGATACGCAGTATTTT.